This T cell receptor beta chain was sequenced for a study of blood T cell repertoires in COVID-19. The overall study: Sources were T cells, B-cell-depleted T cells, or PBMCs; the material itself was cDNA or gDNA.

The table lists this clone with a count of one. Original processing notes: Reference gene primer amplification gave nucleated cell count estimates. This table comes from immunoSEQ multiplex PCR, and its TCRdb copy is limited to in-frame clones, with some not included. From that table come the V and J calls and clone size; the DNA was used to work out D and trimming. The data contain around 74,000 clones, roughly 89% of them singletons. From germline, CDR1 is SEHNR and CDR2 FQNEAQ (reference sequence). The V gene end was trimmed by 5 bases and the J gene end by 0 bases; junction bases not matched to a gene: 2. The CDR3 covers 14 residues.

The sequenced sample was peripheral blood. This clonotype was sampled from a man aged 25 to 40 with acute or convalescent COVID-19. This sequence joins TRBV7-9 and TRBJ2-7; 9 bases are a match to TRBD2. CDR3 DNA sequence: TGTGCCAGCAGCCTTAGCGGGAGCTCCTACGAGCAGTACTTC. It yields the protein CASSLSGSSYEQYF.